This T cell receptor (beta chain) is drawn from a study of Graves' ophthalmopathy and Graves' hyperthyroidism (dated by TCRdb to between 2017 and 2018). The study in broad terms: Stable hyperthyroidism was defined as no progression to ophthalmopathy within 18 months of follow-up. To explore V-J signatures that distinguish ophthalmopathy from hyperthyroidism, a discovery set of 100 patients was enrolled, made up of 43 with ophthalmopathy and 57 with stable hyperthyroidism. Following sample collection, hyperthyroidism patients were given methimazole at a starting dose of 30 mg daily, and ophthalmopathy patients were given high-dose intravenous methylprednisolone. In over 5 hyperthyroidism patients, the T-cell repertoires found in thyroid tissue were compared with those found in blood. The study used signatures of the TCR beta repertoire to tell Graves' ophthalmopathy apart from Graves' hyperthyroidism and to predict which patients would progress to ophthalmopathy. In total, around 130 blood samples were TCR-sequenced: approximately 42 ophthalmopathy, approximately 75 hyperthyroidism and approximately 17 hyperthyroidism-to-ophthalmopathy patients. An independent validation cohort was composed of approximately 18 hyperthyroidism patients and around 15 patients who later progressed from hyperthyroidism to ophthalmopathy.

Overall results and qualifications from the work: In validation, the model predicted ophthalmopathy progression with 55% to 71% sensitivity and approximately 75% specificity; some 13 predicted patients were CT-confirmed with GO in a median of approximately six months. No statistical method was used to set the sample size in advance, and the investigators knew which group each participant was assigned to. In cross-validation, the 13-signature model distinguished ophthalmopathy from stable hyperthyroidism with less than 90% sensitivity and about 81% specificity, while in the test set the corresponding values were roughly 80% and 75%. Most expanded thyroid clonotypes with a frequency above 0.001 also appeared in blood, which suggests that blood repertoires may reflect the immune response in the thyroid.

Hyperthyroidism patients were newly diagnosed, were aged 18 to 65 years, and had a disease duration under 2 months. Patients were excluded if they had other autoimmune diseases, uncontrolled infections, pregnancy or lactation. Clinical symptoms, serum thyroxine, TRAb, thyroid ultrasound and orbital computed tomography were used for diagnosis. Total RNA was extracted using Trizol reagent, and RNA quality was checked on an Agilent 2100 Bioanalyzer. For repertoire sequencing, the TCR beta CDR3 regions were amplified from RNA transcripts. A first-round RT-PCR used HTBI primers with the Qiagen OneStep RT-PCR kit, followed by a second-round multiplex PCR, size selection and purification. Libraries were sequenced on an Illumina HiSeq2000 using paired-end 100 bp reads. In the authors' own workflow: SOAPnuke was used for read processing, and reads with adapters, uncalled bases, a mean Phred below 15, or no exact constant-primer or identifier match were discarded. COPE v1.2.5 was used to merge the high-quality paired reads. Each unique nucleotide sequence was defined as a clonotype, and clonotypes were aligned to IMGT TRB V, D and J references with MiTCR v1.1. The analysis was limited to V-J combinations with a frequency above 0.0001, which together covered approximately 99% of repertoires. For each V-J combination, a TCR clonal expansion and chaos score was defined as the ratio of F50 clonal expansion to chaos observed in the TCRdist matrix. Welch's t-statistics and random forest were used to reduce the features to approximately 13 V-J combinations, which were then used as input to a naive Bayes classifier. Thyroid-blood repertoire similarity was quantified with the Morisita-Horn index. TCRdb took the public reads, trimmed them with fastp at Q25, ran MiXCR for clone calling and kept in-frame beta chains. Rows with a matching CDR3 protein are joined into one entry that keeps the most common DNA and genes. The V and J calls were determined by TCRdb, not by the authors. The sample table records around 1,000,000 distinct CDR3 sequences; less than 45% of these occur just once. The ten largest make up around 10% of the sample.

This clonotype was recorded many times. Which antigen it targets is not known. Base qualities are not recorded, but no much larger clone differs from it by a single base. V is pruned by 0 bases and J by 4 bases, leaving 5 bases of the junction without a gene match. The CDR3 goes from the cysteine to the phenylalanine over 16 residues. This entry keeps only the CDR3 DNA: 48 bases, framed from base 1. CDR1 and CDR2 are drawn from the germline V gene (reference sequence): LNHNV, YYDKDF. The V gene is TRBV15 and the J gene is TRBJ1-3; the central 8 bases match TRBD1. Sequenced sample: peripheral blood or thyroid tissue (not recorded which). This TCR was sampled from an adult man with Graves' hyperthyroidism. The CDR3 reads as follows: CATSRDRGDRGNTIYF. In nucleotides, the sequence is TGTGCCACCAGCAGAGATCGGGGGGACAGGGGAAACACCATATATTTT.